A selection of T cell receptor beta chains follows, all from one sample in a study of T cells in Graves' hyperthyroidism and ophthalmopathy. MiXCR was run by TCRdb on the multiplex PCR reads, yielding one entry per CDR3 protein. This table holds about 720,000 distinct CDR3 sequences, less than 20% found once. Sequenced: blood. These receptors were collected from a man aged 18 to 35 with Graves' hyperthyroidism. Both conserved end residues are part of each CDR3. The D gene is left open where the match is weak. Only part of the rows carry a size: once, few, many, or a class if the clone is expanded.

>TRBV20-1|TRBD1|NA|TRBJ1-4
CSAGRGQGDEKLFF
TGCAGTGCTGGCCGGGGACAGGGGGATGAAAAACTGTTTTTT
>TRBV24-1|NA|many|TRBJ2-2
CATSGKRPNTGELFF
TGTGCCACCAGTGGAAAAAGGCCGAACACCGGGGAGCTGTTTTTT
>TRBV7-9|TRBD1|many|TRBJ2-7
CASSSAGQGDYEQYF
TGTGCCAGCAGCTCTGCGGGACAGGGGGATTACGAGCAGTACTTC
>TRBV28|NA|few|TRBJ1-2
CASGENDRYGYTF
TGTGCCAGCGGAGAAAACGACCGGTATGGCTACACCTTC
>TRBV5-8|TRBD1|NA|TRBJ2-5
CASSRFGQGQETQYF
TGTGCCAGCAGTCGCTTCGGACAGGGCCAAGAGACCCAGTACTTC
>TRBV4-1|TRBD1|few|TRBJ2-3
CASSHSVRDRPTDTQYF
TGCGCCAGCAGCCATTCTGTCCGGGACAGGCCCACAGATACGCAGTATTTT
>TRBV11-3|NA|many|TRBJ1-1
CASRSGGTEAFF
TGTGCCAGTCGGTCAGGAGGGACTGAAGCTTTCTTT
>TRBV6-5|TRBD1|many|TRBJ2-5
CASSYSDREETQYF
TGTGCCAGCAGTTACTCGGACAGGGAAGAGACCCAGTACTTC
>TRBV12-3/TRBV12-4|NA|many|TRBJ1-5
CASSIRGQGSNQPQHF
TGTGCCAGCAGTATCCGGGGTCAAGGGAGCAATCAGCCCCAGCATTTT
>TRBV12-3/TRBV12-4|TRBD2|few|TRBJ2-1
CASNLLTSGANEQFF
TGTGCCAGCAACCTTCTGACTAGCGGGGCCAATGAGCAGTTCTTC
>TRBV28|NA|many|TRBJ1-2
CASRLRTAGYGYTF
TGTGCCAGCCGCCTGCGGACAGCGGGTTATGGCTACACCTTC
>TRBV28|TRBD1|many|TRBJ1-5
CASISPGGGQPQHF
TGTGCCAGCATTTCCCCAGGGGGGGGTCAGCCCCAGCATTTT
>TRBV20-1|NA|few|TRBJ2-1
CSARTGPYNEQFF
TGCAGTGCTAGAACAGGGCCTTACAATGAGCAGTTCTTC
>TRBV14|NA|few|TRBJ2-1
CASSQRAAYNEQFF
TGTGCCAGCAGCCAACGAGCGGCCTACAATGAGCAGTTCTTC
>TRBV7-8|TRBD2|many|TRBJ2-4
CASSLEQRELGKNIQYF
TGTGCCAGCAGCTTAGAGCAGCGGGAGCTTGGCAAAAACATTCAGTACTTC
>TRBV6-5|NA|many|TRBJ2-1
CASSYSNRVEQFF
TGTGCCAGCAGTTACTCGAACCGCGTTGAGCAGTTCTTC
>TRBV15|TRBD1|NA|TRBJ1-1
CATSDRGTGGTEAFF
TGTGCCACCAGCGATAGGGGGACAGGGGGGACTGAAGCTTTCTTT
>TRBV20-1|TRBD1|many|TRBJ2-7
CSAPGDRGGYEQYF
TGCAGTGCTCCCGGGGACAGGGGTGGCTACGAGCAGTACTTC
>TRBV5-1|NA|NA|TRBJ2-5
CASSPWISPQETQYF
TGCGCCAGCAGCCCCTGGATTTCCCCCCAAGAGACCCAGTACTTC
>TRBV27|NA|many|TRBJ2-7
CASSLSGSYEQYF
TGTGCCAGCAGTTTATCGGGGTCCTACGAGCAGTACTTC
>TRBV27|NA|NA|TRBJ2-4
CASSLRVGKNIQYF
TGTGCCAGCAGTCTGAGGGTCGGCAAAAACATTCAGTACTTC
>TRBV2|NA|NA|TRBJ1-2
CASSEEFGTAGGYTF
TGTGCCAGCAGTGAGGAGTTTGGCACGGCGGGGGGCTACACCTTC
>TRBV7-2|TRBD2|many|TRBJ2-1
CASSQSLRGSYNEQFF
TGTGCCAGCAGCCAAAGTTTGCGGGGGTCCTACAATGAGCAGTTCTTC
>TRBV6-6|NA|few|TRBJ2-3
CASSYLTADTQYF
TGTGCCAGCAGTTACTTGACCGCAGATACGCAGTATTTT
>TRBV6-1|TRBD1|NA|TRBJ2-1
CASSEQTGGSYEQFF
TGTGCCAGCAGTGAGCAGACAGGGGGCTCCTATGAGCAGTTCTTC
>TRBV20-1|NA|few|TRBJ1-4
CSALLQGHNEKLFF
TGCAGTGCTCTACTACAGGGCCATAATGAAAAACTGTTTTTT
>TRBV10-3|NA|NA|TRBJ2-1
CAIGRGARTYNEQFF
TGTGCCATCGGGAGGGGGGCCCGAACCTACAATGAGCAGTTCTTC
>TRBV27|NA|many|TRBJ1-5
CASSLAGYQPQHF
TGTGCCAGCAGTTTGGCAGGGTATCAGCCCCAGCATTTT
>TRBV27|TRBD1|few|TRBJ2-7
CASSLSGGDRGVEEQYF
TGTGCCAGCAGTTTATCAGGCGGGGACAGGGGGGTTGAGGAGCAGTACTTC
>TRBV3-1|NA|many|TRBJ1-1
CASSQRGASTEAFF
TGTGCCAGCAGCCAAAGAGGGGCTAGCACTGAAGCTTTCTTT
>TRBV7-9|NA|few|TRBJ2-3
CASSHFLSARDTQYF
TGTGCCAGCAGTCATTTCTTGTCCGCAAGAGATACGCAGTATTTT
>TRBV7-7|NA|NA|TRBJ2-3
CASSNSTDTQYF
TGTGCCAGCAGCAACAGCACAGATACGCAGTATTTT
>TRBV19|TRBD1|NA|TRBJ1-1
CASSIAPGGTAEAFF
TGTGCCAGTAGTATAGCTCCAGGGGGAACCGCTGAAGCTTTCTTT
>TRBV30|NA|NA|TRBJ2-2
CAWGGGATGELFF
TGTGCCTGGGGGGGGGGGGCCACCGGGGAGCTGTTTTTT
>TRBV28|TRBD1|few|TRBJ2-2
CASSIQGASTGELFF
TGTGCCAGCAGTATACAGGGGGCGAGCACCGGGGAGCTGTTTTTT
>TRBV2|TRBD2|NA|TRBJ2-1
CASSPRSAGVGEQFF
TGTGCCAGCAGCCCCCGTTCAGCGGGAGTTGGTGAGCAGTTCTTC
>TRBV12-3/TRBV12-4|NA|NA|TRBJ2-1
CASSFTSYNEQFF
TGTGCCAGCAGTTTCACTAGTTACAATGAGCAGTTCTTC
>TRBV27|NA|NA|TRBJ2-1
CASSLRNRLEQFF
TGTGCCAGCAGTTTGAGGAACCGACTAGAGCAGTTCTTC
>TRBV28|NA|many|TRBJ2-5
CASRMYQGRKTQYF
TGTGCCAGCAGGATGTACCAGGGGAGAAAGACCCAGTACTTC
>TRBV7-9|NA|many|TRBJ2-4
CASERQVLGAKNIQYF
TGTGCCAGCGAGCGGCAGGTCTTAGGAGCCAAAAACATTCAGTACTTC
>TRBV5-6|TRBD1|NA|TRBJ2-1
CASSYGQGVYNEQFF
TGTGCCAGCAGCTACGGACAGGGGGTCTACAATGAGCAGTTCTTC
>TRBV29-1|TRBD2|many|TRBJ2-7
CSVEASGRRYEQYF
TGCAGCGTTGAAGCTAGCGGGAGGCGTTACGAGCAGTACTTC
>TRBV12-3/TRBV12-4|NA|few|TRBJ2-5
CASSHGGGRETQYF
TGTGCCAGCAGCCACGGAGGGGGCCGGGAGACCCAGTACTTC
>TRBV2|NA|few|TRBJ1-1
CASSGFGGGTEAFF
TGTGCCAGCAGTGGATTCGGGGGAGGAACTGAAGCTTTCTTT
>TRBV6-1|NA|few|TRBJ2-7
CASSRGSLYEQYF
TGTGCCAGCAGCCGCGGAAGCCTTTACGAGCAGTACTTC
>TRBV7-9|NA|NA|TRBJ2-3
CASSLGHTQYF
TGTGCCAGCAGCTTGGGACATACGCAGTATTTT
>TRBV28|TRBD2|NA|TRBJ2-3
CASSLLAGGLRDTQYF
TGTGCCAGCAGTTTGCTAGCGGGAGGGCTCAGGGATACGCAGTATTTT
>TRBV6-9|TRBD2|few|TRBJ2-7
CASSYRLAGEEQYF
TGTGCCAGCAGTTATCGACTAGCGGGGGAGGAGCAGTACTTC
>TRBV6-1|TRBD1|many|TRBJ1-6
CASRLTGGGSPLHF
TGTGCCAGCAGACTGACAGGGGGCGGATCACCCCTCCACTTT
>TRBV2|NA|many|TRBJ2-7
CASSRGYLTYEQYF
TGTGCCAGCAGTAGGGGGTACTTGACCTACGAGCAGTACTTC
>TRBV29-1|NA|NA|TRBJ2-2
CSATGPNLTGELFF
TGCAGCGCCACGGGACCGAACCTGACCGGGGAGCTGTTTTTT
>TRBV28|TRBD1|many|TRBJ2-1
CASSFDRASLNEQFF
TGTGCCAGCAGTTTCGACAGGGCCTCACTCAATGAGCAGTTCTTC
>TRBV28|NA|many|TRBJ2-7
CASSPSGQPYEQYF
TGTGCCAGCAGTCCCAGTGGACAGCCCTACGAGCAGTACTTC
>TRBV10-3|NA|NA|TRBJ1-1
CAISFQPASRAENTEAFF
TGTGCCATCAGCTTTCAACCCGCTAGCCGGGCGGAAAACACTGAAGCTTTCTTT
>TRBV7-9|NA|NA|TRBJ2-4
CASSLVPLAGGKNIQYF
TGTGCCAGCAGCTTAGTTCCTCTAGCTGGTGGGAAAAACATTCAGTACTTC
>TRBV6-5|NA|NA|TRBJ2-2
CASSSGRYTGELFF
TGTGCCAGCAGTTCCGGGAGATACACCGGGGAGCTGTTTTTT
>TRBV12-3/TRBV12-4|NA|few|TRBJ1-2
CASSLHAQGSYTF
TGTGCCAGCAGTTTACACGCACAGGGCAGCTACACCTTC